This section outlines one T cell receptor beta chain sequence together with its context. What it binds is not known. Other DNA variants within this sample encode the same CDR3. The data derive from a study of shared clonotypes between healthy human individuals. Naive CD8 cells, CD45RO-negative and positively selected for CCR7, excluded terminally differentiated effector memory CD45RA+ cells. Sequencing was performed with immunoSEQ multiplex PCR; in TCRdb, only in-frame clones are kept and a portion is missing. The profile shows about 2 million clones, over 85% of them singletons. Study-wide findings and caveats: Lower generation probabilities were found for non-shared clonotypes than for those shared by all four donors.

CDR1 and CDR2 (germline): SGDLS, YYNGEE. The V and J ends lost 3 bases and 4 bases respectively, with 4 bases between them. The CDR3 extends over 12 amino acids. This receptor was taken from a man aged 18 to 29 in good health. Source material: naive CD8+ T cells sorted from blood. The chain couples TRBV9 to TRBJ2-2; D gene unclear. The CDR3 protein is CASSGSTGELFF. DNA for the CDR3: TGTGCCAGCAGCGGAAGCACCGGGGAGCTGTTTTTT. Full variable domain (rest looked up from reference TRBV9 and TRBJ2-2): DSGVTQTPKHLITATGQRVTLRCSPRSGDLSVYWYQQSLDQGLQFLIQYYNGEERAKGNILERFSAQQFPDLHSELNLSSLELGDSALYFCASSGSTGELFFGEGSRLTVL.